These 10 T cell receptor beta chains originate from one sample sequenced in a study of T cells after yellow fever vaccination. TCRdb fed the 5' RACE reads into MiXCR, producing one record per CDR3 protein. The sample shows about 300,000 distinct CDR3 sequences, 8.7% of them seen only once. Material: CD4+ T cells sorted from PBMCs, obtained 5 days after the yellow fever booster vaccination. Source of these receptors: a man between 18 and 29 years old who received the YFV17D yellow fever vaccine.

The gene calls are TRBV7-2 and TRBJ1-1; weak D call: TRBD1 (5 bases). Trimming shortened V by 3 bases and J by 8 bases, and 13 bases separated the two germline ends. The germline CDR1 and CDR2 sequences are SGHTA and FQGNSA. This CDR3 comprises 13 residues. The CDR3, as DNA: TGTGCCAGCAGCTTCGAGGGGTTGACAGAAGCTTTCTTT. It specifies CASSFEGLTEAFF.

The chain couples TRBV9 to TRBJ2-1; no reliable D call. There are 15 residues in the CDR3. V was cut by 0 bases and J by 4 bases, with 11 bases left in between. CDR1 is SGDLS and CDR2 is YYNGEE in the germline V gene. The CDR3 DNA sequence: TGTGCCAGCAGCGTAGAGTCAGCTGCATACAATGAGCAGTTCTTC. Amino acids: CASSVESAAYNEQFF.

The rearrangement links TRBV6-6 to TRBJ1-4; D is unclear. Germline CDR1 and CDR2: MNHNY and SVGAGI (reference sequence). The V end lost 0 bases, the J end lost 7 bases, and 12 bases lay between the germline ends. The CDR3 contains 15 residues. The CDR3 is CASSYSRVTGEKLFF. The DNA of the CDR3 is TGTGCCAGCAGTTACTCGAGGGTAACTGGTGAAAAACTGTTTTTT.

This clonotype was observed at least ten times. The chain joins TRBV20-1 to TRBJ2-2, with 11 bases that match TRBD1. The V gene's germline CDR1 is DFQATT and CDR2 SNEGSKA (reference sequence). The CDR3 is 17 residues long. The ends lost 4 bases at V and 0 bases at J; junction bases unmatched: 7. The CDR3, as DNA: TGCAGTGCTAAAGGACAGGGGGCCTCTTCGAACACCGGGGAGCTGTTTTTT. Translation: CSAKGQGASSNTGELFF.

This clonotype was seen a handful of times. V is TRBV5-1 and J is TRBJ1-1; TRBD1 agrees at 7 bases. Trimming took 4 bases from V and 5 from J; bases not matched to a gene: 8. The CDR3 contains 14 residues. The germline V gene has CDR1 SGHRS and CDR2 YFSETQ. The chain's CDR3 is CASSQSPGGTEAFF. CDR3 sequence (DNA): TGCGCCAGCAGCCAATCCCCAGGGGGTACTGAAGCTTTCTTT.

This clonotype was seen at least ten times. V is TRBV27 and J is TRBJ1-6; the D is unclear. The CDR3 loop spans 14 amino acids. Germline V gene sequence: CDR1 MNHEY, CDR2 SMNVEV (reference sequence). Trimming pared 6 bases from V and 7 bases from J, leaving 13 bases between. CDR3 in DNA: TGTGCCAGCAGACGAGGGCGTTTGAATTCACCCCTCCACTTT. This sequence encodes CASRRGRLNSPLHF.

The chain combines TRBV27 with TRBJ2-6, with 7 nucleotides matching TRBD1. This CDR3 spans 19 amino acids. The J segment lost 0 bases and the V segment lost 3 bases, leaving 11 bases of the junction unmatched. In germline, CDR1 is MNHEY, CDR2 SMNVEV (reference sequence). CDR3: CASSFRGDRAPSGANVLTF. For the CDR3, the DNA is TGTGCCAGCAGTTTTCGCGGTGACAGGGCCCCCTCTGGGGCCAACGTCCTGACTTTC. The full variable domain, rest sourced from reference TRBV27 and TRBJ2-6, is EAQVTQNPRYLITVTGKKLTVTCSQNMNHEYMSWYRQDPGLGLRQIYYSMNVEVTDKGDVPEGYKVSRKEKRNFPLILESPSPNQTSLYFCASSFRGDRAPSGANVLTFGAGSRLTVL.

This clonotype was detected ten times or more. The chain uses TRBV4-3 and TRBJ2-3; tentatively, D is TRBD2 (6 bases). Trimming took 3 bases from V and 10 from J, leaving 17 bases between them. Germline CDR1 LGHNA, CDR2 YSLEER. The CDR3 consists of 14 residues. The CDR3 DNA follows: TGCGCCAGCAGCCAGGTTGTAGCCGGGGGTGCGCAGTATTTT. As protein: CASSQVVAGGAQYF.

The table lists this clonotype with many counts. The CDR3 sequence is CATGGQGNNEQFF. The DNA of the CDR3 is TGTGCCACGGGGGGACAGGGTAACAATGAGCAGTTCTTC. The V and J genes are TRBV27 and TRBJ2-1; 9 positions agree with TRBD1. The CDR3 covers 13 residues. The germline V gene has CDR1 MNHEY and CDR2 SMNVEV (reference sequence). Germline trimming cut 10 bases from V and 5 bases from J; bases unmatched to any gene: 6.

With respect to this clonotype: Sequence at one end of the junction differs from germline and may be a read error. The V and J genes are TRBV15 and TRBJ1-6, with D possibly TRBD1 on 6 matching bases. This CDR3 contains 16 residues. Germline-derived CDR1 and CDR2 are LNHNV and YYDKDF (reference sequence). CDR3 nucleotides: TGTGCCTCCAGCAGAGATACTCGGGGCGGGGGCTCACCCCTCCACTTT. It encodes CASSRDTRGGGSPLHF.